The clone carrying this T cell receptor beta chain was counted a few times. The entry originates in a study of type 1 regulatory T cells. The overall study: This in vitro CD4 product, T-allo10, is enriched for Tr1 cells and alloantigen-specific.

MiXCR, run by TCRdb on the reads, gives a single entry per CDR3 protein. The table includes approximately 100,000 distinct CDR3 sequences, 25% to 40% detected once. What was sequenced was CD4+ T cells, either the whole sample or a sorted fraction (not recorded which). The receptor's source is a human donor in good health.

CDR3 sequence: CASSVWGNTEAFF. The CDR3 DNA reads as TGTGCCAGCAGTGTCTGGGGGAACACTGAAGCTTTCTTT. This rearrangement joins TRBV28 to TRBJ1-1; D remains unclear. V lost 5 bases to trimming and J lost 1 base, with 8 bases between them. From germline, CDR1 is MDHEN and CDR2 SYDVKM. The CDR3 is 13 amino acids.